Presented here are 2 T cell receptor beta chains from one specimen sequenced in a study of T cells in localized non-small cell lung cancer. The method was immunoSEQ multiplex PCR; TCRdb's version includes in-frame clones alone and lacks a portion of them. The data hold roughly 2,500 clones, with approximately 24% observed a single time. Specimen: lung tumor tissue, collected before any cancer treatment. Every receptor here comes from a woman aged 40-75 years with stage II lung adenocarcinoma.

This clone was counted only a few times. The chain has TRBV9 and TRBJ2-3; tentatively, D is TRBD2 (6 bases). Deletions cut 5 bases from V and 0 bases from J, with 10 bases between. The CDR3 length is 14 residues. CDR1 is SGDLS and CDR2 is YYNGEE in the germline V gene. In nucleotides, the CDR3 is TGTGCCAGCAGTGAAGGGACTAGCACAGATACGCAGTATTTT. It specifies CASSEGTSTDTQYF.

Only a few counts were recorded for this clone. This chain connects TRBV11-3 to TRBJ1-4; TRBD1 is a possible D gene (6 bases). V lost 5 bases and J lost 8, with 15 bases in between. Germline V gives CDR1 SGHNT, CDR2 YENEEA. The CDR3 has 14 amino acids. The CDR3 here is CASSPDRLEEKLFF. The CDR3 nucleotides read TGTGCCAGCAGCCCCGACAGGTTGGAAGAAAAACTGTTTTTT.